The present TCR beta chain was sequenced within a study of graft-versus-host responses after intestinal transplantation. Study-level results: Marrow from the recipient contained GvH clones, some of which had appeared first in ileum or blood.

Remarks on this clone: Its target is unknown.

Looked up from germline, CDR1 is SGHVS and CDR2 is FQNEAQ. Trimming left V 5 bases short and J 1 base short, with 14 bases between. The CDR3 runs to 15 residues. Profiled with immunoSEQ multiplex PCR; TCRdb holds only in-frame clones, not every one. The profile shows over 85,000 clones, 80% to 95% of them singletons. The source of this sequence is a human donor who received an intestinal transplant. Source: unstimulated CD8+ T cells sorted from spleen or lymph node cells, taken before intestinal transplant. The J gene is TRBJ2-5, the V gene TRBV7-8; no definite D call. The CDR3 coding sequence is TGTGCCAGCAGCCCGCCAGATCTCTCCCAAGAGACCCAGTACTTC. Translation gives CASSPPDLSQETQYF. The full variable domain, with the rest looked up from reference TRBV7-8 and TRBJ2-5, is GAGVSQSPRYKVAKRGQDVALRCDPISGHVSLFWYQQALGQGPEFLTYFQNEAQLDKSGLPSDRFFAERPEGSVSTLKIQRTQQEDSAVYLCASSPPDLSQETQYFGPGTRLLVL.